This TCR beta chain derives from a study of T cell responses to AZD1222 COVID-19 vaccine. Assay used: immunoSEQ multiplex PCR; TCRdb lists only in-frame clones, some missing. The sample lists more than 140,000 clones, 70% to 90% occurring once. Regarding the study as a whole: Unmutated variant regions are reportedly the target of nearly half of TCRs that are spike-specific.

Regarding this clone: The antigen is undetermined.

The receptor was derived from an adult in good health. The sequencing here drew on peripheral blood, taken on day 0 of MenACWY control vaccination.

CDR3 nucleotides: TGTGCCTGGTCTGCAGGGGTCAATCAGCCCCAGCATTTT. Amino acids: CAWSAGVNQPQHF. V gene TRBV30 combines with J gene TRBJ1-5, with a weak D call TRBD1 (6 bases). Germline lookup yields CDR1 GTSNPN and CDR2 SVGIG (reference sequence). V was pared by 5 bases and J by 3 bases, with 11 bases between. CDR3 length equals 13 residues.